These T cell receptor beta chains were read from a single sample in a study of blood T cells in healthy people across ages. TCRdb re-called the 5' RACE reads through MiXCR, storing one row per CDR3 protein. The sample has some 730,000 distinct CDR3 sequences, over 20% seen once. Sequences were obtained from blood. The receptors derive from a man aged 70-80 years in good health. Both conserved end residues are part of each CDR3. The D gene is left open where the match is weak. Part of the rows lack a size; the others show once, few, many or a class for expanded clones.

d_call	v_call	clone_size	j_call	cdr3_aa	cdr3_nt
-	TRBV11-2	few	TRBJ1-6	CASSLAAVGSYNSPLHF	TGTGCCAGCAGCTTAGCCGCAGTTGGATCCTATAATTCACCCCTCCACTTT
-	TRBV20-1	few	TRBJ1-4	CSATTATNEKLFF	TGCAGTGCTACGACAGCAACTAATGAAAAACTGTTTTTT
TRBD1	TRBV5-1	few	TRBJ1-5	CASSPTGGGQPQHF	TGCGCCAGCAGCCCTACAGGGGGAGGCCAGCCCCAGCATTTT
-	TRBV12-3/TRBV12-4	-	TRBJ1-2	CASRKTGLYGYTF	TGTGCCAGCAGGAAGACAGGTCTCTATGGCTACACCTTC
TRBD1	TRBV20-1	few	TRBJ1-5	CSARDRGLPLNQPQHF	TGCAGTGCTAGAGACAGGGGGCTGCCCCTCAATCAGCCCCAGCATTTT
-	TRBV20-1	-	TRBJ2-1	CSANRQGGLGNEQFF	TGCAGTGCTAATCGACAGGGAGGTTTGGGCAATGAGCAGTTCTTC
-	TRBV27	few	TRBJ1-1	CASSLRGPGSEAFF	TGTGCCAGCAGTCTACGGGGACCTGGTTCTGAAGCTTTCTTT
-	TRBV6-4	-	TRBJ2-3	CASSDRASTDTQYF	TGTGCCAGCAGTGACAGGGCGTCCACAGATACGCAGTATTTT
-	TRBV7-9	few	TRBJ1-3	CASSLPSGPPGNTIYF	TGTGCCAGCAGCCTACCCAGCGGACCGCCTGGAAACACCATATATTTT
-	TRBV10-3	-	TRBJ2-7	CAIRIGTAISYEQYF	TGTGCCATCAGAATAGGGACGGCCATCTCCTACGAGCAGTACTTC
-	TRBV12-3/TRBV12-4	-	TRBJ1-1	CASSGGYHEAFF	TGTGCCAGCAGTGGGGGGTACCATGAAGCTTTCTTT
-	TRBV6-1	-	TRBJ2-3	CASRGEGGGALDTQYF	TGTGCCAGCAGGGGGGAAGGGGGGGGGGCATTAGATACGCAGTATTTT
TRBD2	TRBV7-2	once	TRBJ2-1	CASSLSGLADNEQFF	TGTGCCAGCAGCTTATCAGGACTAGCGGACAATGAGCAGTTCTTC
-	TRBV7-9	-	TRBJ2-5	CASSLALDAETQYF	TGTGCCAGCAGCTTAGCCTTGGACGCAGAGACCCAGTACTTC
-	TRBV29-1	-	TRBJ2-5	CSASPPGLAAETQYF	TGCAGCGCCTCTCCACCGGGACTCGCTGCGGAGACCCAGTACTTC
TRBD1	TRBV20-1	-	TRBJ1-2	CSAITGVDYGYTF	TGCAGTGCTATTACAGGGGTTGACTATGGCTACACCTTC
TRBD2	TRBV20-1	few	TRBJ2-4	CSAMREVAKNIQYF	TGCAGTGCTATGCGGGAGGTGGCCAAAAACATTCAGTACTTC
-	TRBV27	-	TRBJ1-1	CASSFGPGFGTEAFF	TGTGCCAGCAGTTTCGGGCCGGGATTTGGCACTGAAGCTTTCTTT
-	TRBV12-3/TRBV12-4	-	TRBJ1-4	CASSFWGGFGGKLFF	TGTGCCAGCAGCTTCTGGGGGGGCTTTGGTGGAAAACTGTTTTTT
-	TRBV4-1	few	TRBJ1-6	CASSQEGSVDYNSPLHF	TGCGCCAGCAGCCAAGAAGGGTCAGTTGACTATAATTCACCCCTCCACTTT
-	TRBV28	few	TRBJ1-4	CASSFGLSNEKLFF	TGTGCCAGCAGTTTCGGGTTGTCCAATGAAAAACTGTTTTTT
-	TRBV20-1	many	TRBJ1-4	CSARDSATNEKLFF	TGCAGTGCTAGGGACAGCGCAACTAATGAAAAACTGTTTTTT
-	TRBV6-5	-	TRBJ1-2	CASSGRRTDGYTF	TGTGCCAGTTCCGGTCGCAGGACAGACGGCTACACCTTC
-	TRBV5-1	-	TRBJ2-3	CASSLAIGGGSADTQYF	TGCGCCAGCAGCTTGGCCATCGGTGGGGGAAGCGCAGATACGCAGTATTTT
-	TRBV6-2/TRBV6-3	-	TRBJ2-7	CASSSPGRGIGEQYF	TGTGCCAGCAGTTCACCTGGCAGGGGCATCGGCGAGCAGTACTTC
-	TRBV5-1	few	TRBJ2-5	CASSLVADVGETQYF	TGCGCCAGCAGCTTGGTTGCAGACGTGGGAGAGACCCAGTACTTC
TRBD2	TRBV20-1	-	TRBJ2-1	CSAGTSGRGDEQFF	TGCAGTGCGGGGACTAGCGGGAGAGGCGATGAGCAGTTCTTC
-	TRBV20-1	few	TRBJ2-4	CSARASNSKNIQYF	TGCAGTGCTAGAGCAAGTAATTCCAAAAACATTCAGTACTTC
TRBD2	TRBV20-1	-	TRBJ2-3	CSASGLAGLADTQYF	TGCAGTGCTAGCGGACTAGCGGGGTTGGCAGATACGCAGTATTTT
-	TRBV10-2	-	TRBJ1-1	CASKRQADTEAFF	TGCGCCAGCAAACGACAGGCGGACACTGAAGCTTTCTTT
-	TRBV10-3	-	TRBJ1-1	CAIRKGRETEAFF	TGTGCCATCAGAAAGGGACGGGAAACTGAAGCTTTCTTT
TRBD1	TRBV20-1	-	TRBJ1-2	CSARSGQGFGYTF	TGCAGTGCTAGATCTGGACAGGGCTTTGGCTACACCTTC
-	TRBV28	few	TRBJ1-5	CASSLSQPQHF	TGTGCCAGCAGTTTAAGTCAGCCCCAGCATTTT
-	TRBV5-1	few	TRBJ1-1	CASSPAKGLINTEAFF	TGCGCCAGCAGCCCCGCTAAGGGCCTTATTAACACTGAAGCTTTCTTT